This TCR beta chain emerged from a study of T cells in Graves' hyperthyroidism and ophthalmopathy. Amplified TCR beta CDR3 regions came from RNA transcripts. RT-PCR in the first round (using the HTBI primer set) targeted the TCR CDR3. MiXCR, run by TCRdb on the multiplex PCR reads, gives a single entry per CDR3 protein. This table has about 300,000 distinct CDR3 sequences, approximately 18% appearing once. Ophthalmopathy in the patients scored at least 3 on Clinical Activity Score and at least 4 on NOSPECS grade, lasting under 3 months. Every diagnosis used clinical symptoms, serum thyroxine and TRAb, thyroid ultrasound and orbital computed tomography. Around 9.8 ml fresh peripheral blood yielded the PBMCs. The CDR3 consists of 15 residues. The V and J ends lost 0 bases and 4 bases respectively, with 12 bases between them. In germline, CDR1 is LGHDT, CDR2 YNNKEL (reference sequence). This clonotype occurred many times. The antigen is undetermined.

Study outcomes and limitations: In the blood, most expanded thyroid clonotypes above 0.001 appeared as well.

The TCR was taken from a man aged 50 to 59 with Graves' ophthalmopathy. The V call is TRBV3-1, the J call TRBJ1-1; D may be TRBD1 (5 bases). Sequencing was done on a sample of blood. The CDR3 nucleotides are TGTGCCAGCAGCCAAGAATGGGGCGCGACCACTGAAGCTTTCTTT. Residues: CASSQEWGATTEAFF.